Sequencing of this T cell receptor (beta chain) was carried out in a study of long-term antiretroviral therapy in people with HIV. The V end lost 0 bases, the J end lost 4 bases, and 13 bases lay between the germline ends. Germline V gene lookup returns CDR1 SGHRS and CDR2 YFSETQ. The length of the CDR3 is 15 residues. Researchers report immunoSEQ v3.0 was run at survey level. Profiling relied on immunoSEQ multiplex PCR, and the TCRdb table lists in-frame clones only, not all of them. The profile shows about 13,000 clones, about 77% of them singletons. The origin of this receptor is a woman under 30 with HIV. V usage is TRBV5-1 and J usage is TRBJ1-2, with D perhaps TRBD1 (6 bases). The starting material was unsorted PBMCs, obtained 1.3 years after starting antiretroviral therapy. CDR3 sequence reads: CASSLDSGQSYGYTF. The DNA of the CDR3 is TGCGCCAGCAGCTTGGATAGCGGACAGAGCTATGGCTACACCTTC.